This TCR beta chain was obtained from a study of OX40 agonist ivuxolimab in advanced cancers. Study-level information: Partial responses were observed in three patients, of whom one had hepatocellular carcinoma and two had cutaneous melanoma.

Profiled with immunoSEQ multiplex PCR; TCRdb holds only in-frame clones, not every one. This table has approximately 49,000 clones, roughly 84% appearing once. This CDR3 has 15 residues. Trimming removed 5 bases from V and 3 bases from J, with 13 bases in between. The germline CDR1 and CDR2 sequences are MNHEY and SVGAGI. Samples were taken at baseline and on day 1 of cycles 4 and 7. This clonotype was obtained from an adult with an advanced solid tumor such as melanoma, head and neck, liver or kidney cancer. This sequence joins TRBV6-5 and TRBJ1-4, with D perhaps TRBD1 (6 bases). Sample: CD4+ or CD8+ T cells sorted from blood, taken in a trial of the OX40 agonist ivuxolimab. The CDR3 sequence: CASSPRGAANEKLFF. CDR3 nucleotides: TGTGCCAGCAGTCCCCGGGGGGCGGCTAATGAAAAACTGTTTTTT.